The entry that follows covers one T cell receptor (beta chain) sequence. Its antigen remains undetermined. Per-base quality was not reported, and no clone a single base away is much larger than it. The data stem from a study of cytomegalovirus exposure and HLA in healthy donors (dated by TCRdb to 2016 to 2017). For the study in its entirety: According to an earlier analysis of 587 of the donors, about 180 million T cells yielded some 120 million unique TCR beta sequences and around 280 Gb of sequence data. Donor age, sex, ethnicity and CMV serostatus were collected together with the repertoire data. Roughly five DR-DQ haplotypes were handled as single units for association and clustering, since linkage in the cohort was strong. Of the roughly 400 genotyped donors, 75% to 85% were placed in the genetic ancestry cluster associated with self-reported Caucasian donors. Class I and class II HLA loci were covered by the typing at four-digit resolution. Genome-wide SNP genotypes for about 55% of the 666 donors were used in a later genetic analysis, which treated that subset as a discovery cohort. The study combined high-throughput TCR immunosequencing, statistical association of individual TCRs with disease status, and machine learning to predict cytomegalovirus infection status. In addition to the first cohort of 666 subjects, a separate validation cohort of 120 different subjects was used. To decide whether each TCR beta V gene segment behaved as functional or pseudogenic, an earlier analysis of fewer than 750 of the donors relied on high-throughput TCR beta sequencing. The later analysis used no new phenotypic data to find candidate immune exposures, relying instead on TCR beta sequences and their occurrence across donors. Typing coverage varied by locus: about 620-640 donors for A, B, C, DRB1 and DQB1; 500 to 550 for DQA1; approximately 610 for DPA1; 450 to 480 for DPB1. Approximately 330 gigabases of sequencing data and 70 million to 100 million unique TCR sequences made up an early release that covered some 640 HLA-typed donors. The study aimed to test whether signatures of past pathogen exposure could be identified by cataloging public T cell receptors. Every discovery cohort repertoire had been produced on one sequencing platform. In a later analysis, previously published TCR beta repertoires from more than 500 donors were re-analyzed and high-resolution HLA genotyping was added so that TCR occurrence patterns could be studied. Across about 380 genotyped donors of the cohort, an average of about 220,000 unique TCR beta nucleotide sequences per donor were sequenced, and around 20% of those sequences were non-productive. The study profiled the T cell repertoires of 666 subjects by immunosequencing and related them to cytomegalovirus serostatus. On the study overall, not on this receptor specifically: A few of the identified cytomegalovirus-associated TCR beta chains were confirmed in vitro to be specific for cytomegalovirus antigens. In a later genetic analysis, fewer N-insertions in productive TCRs were reported among donors in an Asian-associated ancestry cluster than the approximately 710-donor mean. In both the original and validation cohorts, the classifier was reported to diagnose cytomegalovirus status with high specificity and sensitivity. An association between a missense DCLRE1C variant and V-gene and J-gene trimming of TCR beta chains was found in a later genetic analysis and replicated in an independent cohort. The only immune exposure information available for the cohort was CMV serostatus. A later analysis found that TCR association rates varied across HLA loci, with DRB1 alleles showing the most associated TCRs and HLA-C alleles the fewest. Roughly uniform sequencing depth across donors was assumed in presence/absence analyses, although this assumption may not hold. Approximately 18 rarely observed V segments, including chromosome 9 orphons, were excluded from the earlier analysis of approximately 500 of the donors because counts were too low. A later analysis found that HLA-associated TCR beta chains were more clonally expanded and had lower generation probabilities than equally common non-associated chains. According to a later analysis, most CMV-associated TCR beta chains appeared to be HLA-restricted, and the HLA associations seemed to be driven largely by CMV exposure. When HLA alleles, especially DR and DQ, strongly co-occurred, attributing TCR associations to individual alleles was difficult. A further reported finding was that TCR beta sequences accurately predicted the HLA-A and HLA-B alleles for most subjects in the first cohort. In the study, 150 to 200 TCR beta chains were listed as associated with cytomegalovirus. Linkage disequilibrium might explain the correlated functional status among segregating V segments, but an unknown experimental factor could not be excluded. According to the authors, the approach could potentially be generalized to other disease states and immunological phenotypes. Specific HLA alleles were associated with 18,000 or so TCR beta sequences at a false discovery rate of 0.05 in a later analysis. Broadly in line with IMGT annotations, most TCR beta V segments showed up in productive rearrangements about 90% or about 30% of the time in an earlier analysis of approximately 640 of the donors. In a later analysis, several top co-occurrence clusters were reported to appear linked to parvovirus B19, influenza, CMV and Epstein-Barr virus. A cluster of highly shared sequence variants was judged likely to represent a technical artifact of the sequencing pipeline. Some IMGT-functional V segments, including TRBV6-2 and TRBV6-3, could not be distinguished by the 87-base-pair reads and were therefore excluded. This cohort had only TCR beta chains sequenced, and the lack of alpha or paired-chain data limited which features could be detected. Because HLA typing was unavailable for some donors at each locus, only the typed subset was used in association tests. Most TCR sequences were seen in very few donors, while some public TCRs were found in many individuals.

Library preparation was by the immunoSEQ multiplex PCR assay. For the multiplex PCR, a mixture combining 60 forward primers for TCR Vbeta segments and 13 reverse primers for TCR Jbeta segments was used. A multiplex PCR assay on genomic DNA amplified the CDR3 region of rearranged TCR beta genes. Amplified TCR beta libraries were sequenced as 87-base-pair reads on the Illumina HiSeq System. As for how the authors treated the data: Across the 666 repertoires, a later analysis counted some 80 million unique TCR beta chains, 8.5 million to 12 million of which were shared by at least two donors. To remove PCR and sequencing errors, raw reads were error-corrected and collapsed into unique sequences using a nearest-neighbor algorithm that merged closely related sequences. CDR3 sequences were aligned to IMGT reference sequences to assign V, D and J gene segments. Each retained sequence needed at least a six-nucleotide match to both a V gene segment and a J gene segment. Rearrangements were called productive when the CDR3 lacked stop codons and stayed in frame with V and J; all others were non-productive. Following IMGT convention, CDR3 was defined as the stretch from the second conserved V-encoded cysteine up to the conserved J-encoded phenylalanine. The earlier analysis of about 590 of the donors excluded sequences that lacked an unambiguous match to a single V gene segment. In an earlier analysis of several hundred of the donors, V segments were called functional above 56.7% productive rearrangements and were called segregating when the between-donor standard deviation exceeded 5%. A statistical classification framework was developed to diagnose cytomegalovirus status using the catalog of TCR beta chain sequences. V and J gene assignment, in a later analysis, came from comparing TCR nucleotide sequences with IMGT/GENE-DB human TR gene sequences. Using the TCRdist pipeline, a later analysis assigned CDR3 sequences along with most-parsimonious VDJ recombination scenarios. In a later analysis, each TCR beta chain was defined by its CDR3 amino acid sequence together with its V-gene family, and reads lacking a unique V-gene family were excluded. A later analysis removed 592 highly shared, low-generation-probability nucleotide sequences to deal with suspected cross-contamination and a sequencing artifact. In a later analysis, a clonal expansion index for each public chain was calculated from normalized within-repertoire ranks of inferred template counts. Generation probabilities in a later analysis came from a VDJ recombination model fitted to out-of-frame rearrangements, and those results were checked against IGoR. In a later analysis, TCR-TCR, TCR-HLA and TCR-CMV co-occurrence was scored with hypergeometric tests, and a repertoire-size bias correction was applied to TCR pairs. False discovery rates were estimated in a later analysis by permuting HLA or CMV assignments 20 times. In a later analysis, co-occurring TCRs were grouped using DBSCAN, and TCRdist sequence similarity was added for clustering within HLA-allele-positive subsets. Repertoires with fewer than 30,000 or more than 120,000 public chains, plus five repertoires with anomalous nucleotide sharing, were excluded from co-occurrence clustering. Entries here come from immuneACCESS through TCRdb and include only in-frame sequences with V and J called. Some clones fail to appear in such tables; in the studies checked, an unresolved V gene covers under half of the shortfall, and the cause of the remainder is unknown. That table supplies the V and J calls and clone size; D and trimming were determined from the DNA. The sample table holds 120,000 to 150,000 clones, of which approximately 80% were seen once. The top ten hold about 13% of the sample.

The cohort comprised several hundred healthy bone marrow donors. At the time of sampling, all cohort members were nominally healthy, though unrecorded immune exposures were likely present. The donor was CMV seropositive and belonged to the group of around 300 seropositive cohort members. Each donor provided a peripheral blood sample, and peripheral blood mononuclear cells were used for TCR beta sequencing. Genomic DNA extraction from the blood cell samples was performed with the Qiagen DNeasy Blood Extraction Kit. Spanning cysteine to phenylalanine, the CDR3 consists of 11 amino acids. The DNA shown is the 33-base CDR3, in frame from base 1. CDR1 and CDR2 were assigned from the germline V gene as SNHLY and FYNNEI. V was cut back by 6 bases and J by 7 bases, leaving a gap of 9 bases between them.

Here the chain combines TRBV2 and TRBJ1-1; the D segment cannot be called with confidence. This receptor was taken from a middle-aged man in good health and CMV-seropositive. The sequenced sample consisted of PBMCs. The encoded CDR3 is CASRALFEAFF. The nucleotides read TGTGCCAGCAGGGCCTTATTTGAAGCTTTCTTT.